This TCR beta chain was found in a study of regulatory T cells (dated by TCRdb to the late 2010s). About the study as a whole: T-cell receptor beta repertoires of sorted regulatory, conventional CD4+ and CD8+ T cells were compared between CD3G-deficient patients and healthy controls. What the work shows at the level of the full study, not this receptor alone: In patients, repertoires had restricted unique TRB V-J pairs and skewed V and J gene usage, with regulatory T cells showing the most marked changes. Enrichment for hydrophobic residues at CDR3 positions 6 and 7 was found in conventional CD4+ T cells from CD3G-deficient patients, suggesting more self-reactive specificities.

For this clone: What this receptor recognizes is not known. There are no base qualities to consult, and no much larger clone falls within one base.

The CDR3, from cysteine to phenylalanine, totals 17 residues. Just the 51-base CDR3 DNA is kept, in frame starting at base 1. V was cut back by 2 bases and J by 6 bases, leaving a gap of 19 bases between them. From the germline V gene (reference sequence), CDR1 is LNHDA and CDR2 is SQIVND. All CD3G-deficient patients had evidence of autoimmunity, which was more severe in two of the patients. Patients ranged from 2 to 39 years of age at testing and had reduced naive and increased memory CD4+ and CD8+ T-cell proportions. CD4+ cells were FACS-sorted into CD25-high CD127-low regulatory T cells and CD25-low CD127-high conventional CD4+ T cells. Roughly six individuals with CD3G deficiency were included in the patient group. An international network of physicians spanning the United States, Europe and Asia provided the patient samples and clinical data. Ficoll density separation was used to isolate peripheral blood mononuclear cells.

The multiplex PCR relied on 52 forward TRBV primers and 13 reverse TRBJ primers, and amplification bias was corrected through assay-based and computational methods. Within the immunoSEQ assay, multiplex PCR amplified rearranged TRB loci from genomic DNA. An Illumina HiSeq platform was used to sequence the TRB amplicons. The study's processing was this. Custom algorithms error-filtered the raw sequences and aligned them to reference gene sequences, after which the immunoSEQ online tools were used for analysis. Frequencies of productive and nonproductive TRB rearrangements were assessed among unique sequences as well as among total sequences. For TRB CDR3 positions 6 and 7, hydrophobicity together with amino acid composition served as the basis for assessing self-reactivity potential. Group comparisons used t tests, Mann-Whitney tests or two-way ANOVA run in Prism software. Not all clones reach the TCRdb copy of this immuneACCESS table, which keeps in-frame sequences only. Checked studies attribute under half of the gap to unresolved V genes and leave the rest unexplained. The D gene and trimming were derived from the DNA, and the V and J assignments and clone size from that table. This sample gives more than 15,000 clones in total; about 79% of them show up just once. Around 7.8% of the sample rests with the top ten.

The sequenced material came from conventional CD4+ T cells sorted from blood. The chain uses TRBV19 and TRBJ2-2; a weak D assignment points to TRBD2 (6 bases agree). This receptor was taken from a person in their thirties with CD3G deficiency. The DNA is TGTGCCAGTAGTATAACGAGGAGGGGCGCGTGGGCCGGGGAGCTGTTTTTT. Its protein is CASSITRRGAWAGELFF.